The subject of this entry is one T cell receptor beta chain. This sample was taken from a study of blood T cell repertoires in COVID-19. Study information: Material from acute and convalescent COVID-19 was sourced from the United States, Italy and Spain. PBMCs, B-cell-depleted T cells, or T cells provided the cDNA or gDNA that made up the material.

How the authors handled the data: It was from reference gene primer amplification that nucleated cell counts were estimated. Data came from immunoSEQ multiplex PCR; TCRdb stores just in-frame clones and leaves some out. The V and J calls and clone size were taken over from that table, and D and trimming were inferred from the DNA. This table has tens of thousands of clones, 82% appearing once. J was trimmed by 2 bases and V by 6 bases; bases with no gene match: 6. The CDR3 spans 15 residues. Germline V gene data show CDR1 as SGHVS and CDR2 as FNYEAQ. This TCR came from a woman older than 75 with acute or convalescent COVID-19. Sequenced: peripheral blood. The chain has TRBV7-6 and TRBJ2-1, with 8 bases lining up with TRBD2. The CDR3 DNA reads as TGTGCCAGCAGTGCGGGACTAGTGCCCTACAATGAGCAGTTCTTC. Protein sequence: CASSAGLVPYNEQFF.